The present entry profiles one TCR beta chain with its context. What it recognizes is unknown. The sample originates from a study of cytomegalovirus exposure and HLA in healthy donors. Primers: 60 Vbeta forward and 13 Jbeta reverse. Clones were read by immunoSEQ multiplex PCR, and TCRdb kept only the in-frame ones, dropping some. This sample's clone table lists over 100,000 clones. Study conclusions and caveats: TCR beta chains numbering approximately 150 were designated cytomegalovirus-associated. By a later analysis, the bulk of CMV-associated TCR beta chains appeared HLA-restricted. A previous analysis found most TCR beta V segments productive roughly 87% or roughly 30% of the time.

Trimming shortened V by 3 bases and J by 0 bases, and 10 bases separated the two germline ends. This CDR3 has 14 amino acids. Germline lookup yields CDR1 SGDLS and CDR2 YYNGEE. The receptor was isolated from a man in his forties or fifties in good health and CMV-seropositive. The rearrangement links TRBV9 to TRBJ2-7, with D possibly matching TRBD1 (6 bases). The specimen sequenced was PBMCs. The CDR3 is CASSERGSSYEQYF. The CDR3 DNA reads as TGTGCCAGCAGCGAGAGGGGGTCCTCCTACGAGCAGTACTTC.